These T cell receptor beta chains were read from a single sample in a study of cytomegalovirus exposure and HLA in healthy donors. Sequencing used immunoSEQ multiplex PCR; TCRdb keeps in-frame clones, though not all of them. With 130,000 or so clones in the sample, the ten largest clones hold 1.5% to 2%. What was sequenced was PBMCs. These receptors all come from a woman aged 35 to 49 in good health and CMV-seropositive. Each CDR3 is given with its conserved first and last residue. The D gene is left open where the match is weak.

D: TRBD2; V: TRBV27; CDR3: CASTPGLAGENEQFF
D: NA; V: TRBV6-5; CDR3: CALGQGTGELFF
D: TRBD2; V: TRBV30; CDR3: CAWSKLAGGDTQYF
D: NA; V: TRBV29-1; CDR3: CSVQQANQPQHF
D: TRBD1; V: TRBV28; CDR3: CASSITETGTGSYEQYF
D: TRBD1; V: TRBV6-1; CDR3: CASSERQGASTDTQYF
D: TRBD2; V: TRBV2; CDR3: CASSETPRAGAPYF
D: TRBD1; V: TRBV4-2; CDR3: CASSQDRTGSNEKLFF
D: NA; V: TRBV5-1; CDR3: CASSYQGHTEAFF
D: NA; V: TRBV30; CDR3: CAWSDSRYTEAFF
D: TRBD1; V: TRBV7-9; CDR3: CASSRDRAANEKLFF
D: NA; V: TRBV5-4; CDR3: CASSLQRVSYNEQFF
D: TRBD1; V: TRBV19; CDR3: CASSGQGRLRAFF
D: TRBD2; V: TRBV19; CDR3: CASSTSAGVTDTQYF
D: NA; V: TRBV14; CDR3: CASSQGVGRGEKLFF
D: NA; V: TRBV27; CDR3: CASSLSATKPTDTQYF
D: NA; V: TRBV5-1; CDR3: CASSFAPSYEQYF
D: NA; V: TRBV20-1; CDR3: CSARESETQYF
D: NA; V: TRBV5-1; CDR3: CASSSGQHSGNTIYF
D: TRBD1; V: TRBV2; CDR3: CASSSGQAPSEQYF
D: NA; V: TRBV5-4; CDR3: CASSAGPSRDNSPLHF
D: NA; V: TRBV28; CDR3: CASTRVPGMLFF
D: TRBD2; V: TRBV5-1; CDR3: CASSLGTSQETQYF
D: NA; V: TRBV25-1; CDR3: CASSPGSYEQYF
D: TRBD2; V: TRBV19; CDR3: CASSSGRRNTGELFF
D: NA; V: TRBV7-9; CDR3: CASSLGSGRAGEQYF
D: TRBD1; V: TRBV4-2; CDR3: CASSHRGQGAYEQYF
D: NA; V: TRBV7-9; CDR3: CASSVPGHQIEQYF
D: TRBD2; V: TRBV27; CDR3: CASGSGSGTGELFF
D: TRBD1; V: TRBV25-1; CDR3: CASSDRGRGTEAFF
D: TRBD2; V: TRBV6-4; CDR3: CASSTAGGPAGELFF
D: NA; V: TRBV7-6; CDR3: CASSFRSGYEQYF
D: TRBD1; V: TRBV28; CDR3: CASRQGFSNQPQHF
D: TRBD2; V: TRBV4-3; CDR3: CASSQSLTAGGPYNEQFF
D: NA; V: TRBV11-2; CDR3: CASSLNRVTRQETQYF
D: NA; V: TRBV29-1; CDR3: CSVGHSLASGEQFF
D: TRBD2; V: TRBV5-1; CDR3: CASSLGGGSGDEQFF
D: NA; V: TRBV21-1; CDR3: CASSKLDSPGPNYGYTF
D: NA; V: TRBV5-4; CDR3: CASSPARGGFNTGELFF
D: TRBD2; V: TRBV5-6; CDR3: CASSGGLAGIGAGELFF